Listed below are T cell receptor beta chains from one sample, sequenced in a study of beta chain features in type 1 diabetes. Profiled with immunoSEQ multiplex PCR; TCRdb holds only in-frame clones, not every one. Of about 360,000 clones listed, roughly 13% are singletons. The sample consisted of naive CD4+ T cells from blood. The receptor set was obtained from a man aged 18 to 29 in good health. The CDR3 runs from the conserved cysteine through the conserved F or W. The D gene is left open where the match is weak. Expanded clones get a size class; other rows say once, few or many, or leave the size out.

>TRBJ2-5|15|TRBD2|few|TRBV5-1
CASSPLTSGQETQYF
TGCGCCAGCAGCCCATTGACTAGCGGCCAAGAGACCCAGTACTTC
>TRBJ1-2|14|TRBD1|few|TRBV11-2
CASRRSNRGQGYTF
TGTGCCAGCAGACGATCTAACAGGGGGCAAGGCTACACCTTC
>TRBJ2-6|14|NA|few|TRBV7-2
CASSLVQGANVLTF
TGTGCCAGCAGCTTAGTGCAGGGGGCCAACGTCCTGACTTTC
>TRBJ2-4|14|NA|few|TRBV4-1
CASSQPVAKNIQYF
TGCGCCAGCAGCCAACCAGTAGCCAAAAACATTCAGTACTTC
>TRBJ2-2|15|NA|few|TRBV18
CASSPRGLNTGELFF
TGTGCCAGCTCACCGAGAGGACTTAACACCGGGGAGCTGTTTTTT
>TRBJ2-1|13|TRBD2|NA|TRBV28
CASGGTSNNEQFF
TGTGCCAGCGGAGGGACTAGCAACAATGAGCAGTTCTTC
>TRBJ1-3|15|NA|NA|TRBV6-6
CASSYSRLVGNTIYF
TGTGCCAGCAGTTACTCTCGTCTTGTGGGAAACACCATATATTTT
>TRBJ1-1|14|NA|NA|TRBV6-5
CASITGGANTEAFF
TGTGCCAGCATTACCGGGGGAGCGAACACTGAAGCTTTCTTT
>TRBJ2-3|14|TRBD1|NA|TRBV10-3
CAIRSGGSTDTQYF
TGTGCCATAAGGTCAGGGGGCAGCACAGATACGCAGTATTTT
>TRBJ2-3|15|TRBD2|few|TRBV30
CAWSFWTSGGDTQYF
TGTGCCTGGAGTTTCTGGACTAGCGGGGGGGATACGCAGTATTTT
>TRBJ1-5|15|NA|NA|TRBV2
CASKNDPGGNQPQHF
TGTGCCAGCAAAAATGACCCGGGTGGGAATCAGCCCCAGCATTTT
>TRBJ2-1|10|NA|NA|TRBV28
CASSGREQFF
TGTGCCAGCAGCGGGAGAGAGCAGTTCTTC
>TRBJ1-1|13|TRBD1|few|TRBV28
CASSYQGGTEAFF
TGTGCCAGCAGTTATCAGGGGGGCACTGAAGCTTTCTTT
>TRBJ2-1|15|TRBD1|NA|TRBV28
CASSPRTGHYNEQFF
TGTGCCAGCAGCCCTCGGACAGGGCACTACAATGAGCAGTTCTTC
>TRBJ1-5|13|NA|NA|TRBV5-6
CASSRWEGQPQHF
TGTGCCAGCAGCCGATGGGAGGGTCAGCCCCAGCATTTT
>TRBJ1-2|13|NA|NA|TRBV6-6
CASSYQSNYGYTF
TGTGCCAGCAGTTACCAGTCTAACTATGGCTACACCTTC